This T cell receptor (beta chain) was profiled in a study of CD8 T cells in ankylosing spondylitis. V lost 5 bases, J lost 8 bases, and 6 bases stayed unmatched. Germline lookup yields CDR1 MNHEY and CDR2 SMNVEV (reference sequence). The CDR3 is made up of 14 amino acids. General study points: CD8+ disease-linked clones were present at relatively low frequencies in blood. Reportedly, significant enrichment of disease-linked clones occurred in matched ankylosing spondylitis synovial fluid. A TCR beta motif of 8 or 9 highly homologous variants appeared characteristic of ankylosing spondylitis blood.

About this clonotype: What it recognizes is unknown.

For TCR beta, libraries came from quantitative 5'-RACE with molecular barcodes. TCRdb reprocessed the 5' RACE reads via MiXCR and lists one record per CDR3 protein. The table lists under 550,000 distinct CDR3 sequences, roughly 25% of them singletons. The sample taken for sequencing was blood, either unsorted or a sorted T cell fraction (not recorded which). This sequence was found in a male donor with ankylosing spondylitis. The J gene is TRBJ1-2, the V gene TRBV27, with 12 bases fitting TRBD1. The CDR3: CASSKYGTGGGYTF. DNA of the CDR3: TGTGCCAGCAGTAAATACGGGACAGGGGGCGGCTACACCTTC.